The TCR beta chain under discussion was sequenced for a study of blood T cell repertoires in COVID-19. Study-wide context: PBMCs, B-cell-depleted T cells, or T cells were the source of the cDNA or gDNA that made up the material.

Original processing notes: From reference gene primer amplification, estimates of nucleated cell counts were derived. Here immunoSEQ multiplex PCR was the method, and the copy in TCRdb shows in-frame clones only, minus some. The D gene and trimming were derived from the DNA, and the V and J assignments and clone size from that table. The data show about 150,000 clones, with around nine tenths seen just once and 2.5% to 3% held by the top ten. There are 13 residues in the CDR3. Germline lookup yields CDR1 MNHEY and CDR2 SVGAGI. Trimming cost V 2 bases and J 9 bases, with 13 bases left between them. Material: peripheral blood. This receptor was obtained from a man in his 60s with active or convalescent COVID-19. The V and J genes are TRBV6-5 and TRBJ2-5, with a possible D match to TRBD2 (6 bases). This CDR3 is CASSYGLREAQYF. DNA of the CDR3: TGTGCCAGCAGTTACGGGCTGAGGGAGGCCCAGTACTTC.